This entry is about one TCR beta chain. J lost 7 bases, V lost 6 bases, and 9 bases had no gene match. The CDR3 consists of 15 residues. Germline V gene lookup returns CDR1 MNHEY and CDR2 SVGAGI. The sample comes from a study of OX40 agonist ivuxolimab in advanced cancers. Produced via immunoSEQ multiplex PCR; TCRdb's table is partial and in-frame only. The sample includes more than 55,000 clones, 75% to 90% of them seen just once. The clonotype originates from an adult with an advanced solid tumor such as melanoma, head and neck, liver or kidney cancer. The chain uses TRBV6-5 and TRBJ2-1; 10 positions match TRBD2. This sample comprised CD4+ or CD8+ T cells sorted from blood, obtained in a trial of the OX40 agonist ivuxolimab. CDR3 bases: TGTGCCAGCAGCTCATCTGGACTAGCGGATAATGAGCAGTTCTTC. This gives the protein CASSSSGLADNEQFF.